What follows describes a single T cell receptor (beta chain). In this sample, this clonotype turned up many times. This receptor's antigen is unknown. No qualities accompany the bases; no much larger clone lies one base away. These data come from a study of tissue-resident memory T cells in lung cancer (dated by TCRdb to about 2019). About the full investigation: Paired tumor TRM and tumor non-TRM populations from around ten lung cancer patients were compared by TCR beta-chain sequencing. Summary of the overall study and its limitations: Compared with tumor non-TRM cells, tumor TRM cells had a significantly more restricted TCR repertoire, reflected in lower Shannon-Wiener and inverse Simpson diversity. Expanded clonotypes accounted for an average of 73% of tumor TRM repertoires and 40% to 55% of tumor non-TRM repertoires. The most expanded clonotype averaged roughly 20% of sequenced TRM cells per patient, suggesting expansion of a single tumor antigen-specific clone.

Sequencing was carried out with an Illumina MiSeq. Unique molecular identifiers were incorporated into the TCR sequencing libraries, and TruSeq single indexes were used for indexing. Per the source publication's procedure: MIGEC v1.2.7 was used to map and error-correct TCR reads, and VDJtools v1.1.7 was then used for analysis, with default settings for both tools. Shannon-Wiener and inverse Simpson indices were computed in VDJtools to quantify repertoire diversity. A frequency threshold of at least three was used to define expanded TCRbeta clonotypes. Statistical comparisons of TCR diversity between tumor TRM and non-TRM populations used Wilcoxon rank-sum tests across roughly nine patients. Using fastp at Q25 and MiXCR, TCRdb reprocessed the public reads and kept productive beta chains. Records with the same CDR3 protein are collapsed into one entry carrying the most frequent genes and DNA. The V and J calls shown here were made by TCRdb, not taken from the authors' results. This sample is represented by around 340 distinct CDR3 sequences; less than 25% of them were singletons. The top ten constitute roughly 45% of the sample.

In the germline V gene, CDR1 corresponds to SNHLY and CDR2 to FYNNEI. V is clipped by 3 bases and J by 6 bases, and the sequence between their germline boundaries is 14 bases long. The CDR3 spans 15 residues, from the cysteine through the phenylalanine. Only the CDR3 portion is preserved as DNA: 45 bases, with reading frame beginning at the first base. Sorting of CD8+ T cells according to CD103 expression was performed on a BD FACSAria-II, with the sorted cells collected directly into ice-cold TRIzol LS reagent. Freshly resected lung tumor tissue was obtained at surgical resection. Fresh cells were Fc receptor-blocked, then stained for CD45, CD4, CD3, CD8A and CD103, with DAPI used for live/dead discrimination. Total RNA was purified from sorted CD103+ and CD103- CD8+ T cells using a miRNeasy kit. Tumor-infiltrating CD8+ cytotoxic T cells were sorted by CD103 expression to separate tissue-resident memory (TRM) cells from non-TRM cells. Patients with treatment-naive lung cancer were used as donors. Patients with respiratory malignancies who were newly diagnosed and untreated were prospectively recruited upon referral.

The sequence was obtained from a human donor with treatment-naive lung cancer (subtype not recorded). Sequenced sample: CD103+ CD8+ T cells from lung tumor tissue. The cell subset or site label, as the study defines it: tissue-resident memory (TRM) CD8+ CTLs. This receptor chain uses TRBV2 and TRBJ2-2; the D gene is possibly TRBD1 or TRBD2, each agreeing over 6 bases. The DNA is TGTGCCAGCAGTGAGGGACAACTAGCTCCCGGGGAGCTGTTTTTT. Translated, it reads CASSEGQLAPGELFF.